These 24 T cell receptor beta chains originate from one sample sequenced in a study of cytomegalovirus exposure and HLA in healthy donors. In the PCR, 60 Vbeta and 13 Jbeta primers were used. Here immunoSEQ multiplex PCR was the method, and the copy in TCRdb shows in-frame clones only, minus some. Of 100,000 to 150,000 clones listed, 74% were seen once; the top ten hold approximately 10%. The source material was PBMCs. Receptors originate from a woman aged 50 to 60 in good health and CMV-seropositive.

The chain combines TRBV29-1 with TRBJ2-2; the D gene is possibly TRBD1 (7 bases). Trimming removed 6 bases at V and 5 bases at J, with 22 bases between. The V gene's germline CDR1 is SQVTM and CDR2 ANQGSEA. The CDR3 runs to 16 residues. In nucleotides, the CDR3 is TGCAGCGTGGGGACTCCGGGACAGCGAGGAACCGGGGAGCTGTTTTTT. It specifies CSVGTPGQRGTGELFF.

The chain carries TRBV15 and TRBJ1-1; 7 bases agree with TRBD1. Per germline, CDR1 LNHNV and CDR2 YYDKDF (reference sequence). The junction had 10 bases not matched to a gene; V was cut back by 5 bases and J by 7 bases. This CDR3 has 14 residues. CDR3 in DNA: TGTGCCACCAGCGTTGTCAGGGGGGAAGGTGAAGCTTTCTTT. Residues: CATSVVRGEGEAFF.

The chain uses TRBV5-1 and TRBJ2-7; weak D call: TRBD1 (7 bases). CDR1 and CDR2 (germline): SGHRS, YFSETQ. CDR3 size: 17 residues. With 0 bases removed from V and 2 bases from J, the gap between germline ends came to 18 bases. CDR3 sequence: CASSLGSSAGGTYEQYF. In DNA form, the CDR3 reads TGCGCCAGCAGCTTGGGTTCTTCAGCAGGGGGGACCTACGAGCAGTACTTC.

The rearrangement links TRBV18 to TRBJ2-1; 12 positions agree with TRBD2. The CDR3 is made up of 15 amino acids. Germline CDR1 is KGHSH and CDR2 is LQKENI. With V trimmed by 4 bases and J by 5 bases, 3 bases remained unmatched. CDR3 sequence reads: CASSLRTSGNNEQFF. Here the CDR3 DNA reads TGTGCCAGCTCACTACGGACTAGCGGGAACAATGAGCAGTTCTTC.

CDR3 sequence: CASSSPGLGIYNEQFF. DNA of the CDR3: TGTGCCAGCAGCTCACCGGGACTAGGGATCTACAATGAGCAGTTCTTC. The chain joins TRBV7-9 to TRBJ2-1; 8 bases are shared with TRBD2. The CDR3 consists of 16 residues. The trim removed 4 bases at V and 3 bases at J, leaving 8 bases unmatched. The germline V gene encodes CDR1 SEHNR and CDR2 FQNEAQ (reference sequence). The full variable domain, completed using reference TRBV7-9 and TRBJ2-1, is DTGVSQNPRHKITKRGQNVTFRCDPISEHNRLYWYRQTLGQGPEFLTYFQNEAQLEKSRLLSDRFSAERPKGSFSTLEIQRTEQGDSAMYLCASSSPGLGIYNEQFFGPGTRLTVL.

V gene TRBV18 combines with J gene TRBJ1-4, with unresolved D. Trimming removed 2 bases from V and 8 bases from J, with 12 bases in between. CDR1 and CDR2 from the germline V gene are KGHSH and LQKENI. The CDR3 runs 14 residues. CDR3 sequence (DNA): TGTGCCAGCTCACCAGGGCGTGTAGGCGAAAAACTGTTTTTT. Translation gives CASSPGRVGEKLFF.

The chain carries TRBV18 and TRBJ1-4; the D gene is possibly TRBD1 (6 bases). The CDR3 covers 15 residues. Trimming stripped 3 bases from V and 8 bases from J, with 16 bases between. Germline-derived CDR1 and CDR2 are KGHSH and LQKENI. The CDR3 DNA reads TGTGCCAGCTCACCCCCGCGGACAGATGTAGAAAAACTGTTTTTT. It yields the protein CASSPPRTDVEKLFF.

Worth noting for this clone: The same CDR3 can be traced to other DNA sequences in this sample. The V gene is TRBV10-3, the J gene TRBJ2-1; TRBD2 agrees at 13 bases. Germline V gene sequence: CDR1 ENHRY, CDR2 SYGVKD. The J segment lost 4 bases and the V segment lost 5 bases, leaving 2 bases of the junction unmatched. The CDR3 is 15 residues long. The CDR3, as DNA: TGTGCCATCAGTACGACTAGCGGGGGGTACAATGAGCAGTTCTTC. Translation: CAISTTSGGYNEQFF.

The chain employs TRBV25-1 and TRBJ2-2, with D perhaps TRBD1 (6 bases). V was cut by 5 bases and J by 6 bases, with 10 bases left in between. In germline, CDR1 is MGHDK, CDR2 SYGVNS. The CDR3 is 13 residues long. CDR3: CASSQGQAGELFF. CDR3 bases: TGTGCCAGCAGTCAGGGGCAAGCCGGGGAGCTGTTTTTT. Drawing the rest from reference TRBV25-1 and TRBJ2-2, the complete variable domain is EADIYQTPRYLVIGTGKKITLECSQTMGHDKMYWYQQDPGMELHLIHYSYGVNSTEKGDLSSESTVSRIRTEHFPLTLESARPSHTSQYLCASSQGQAGELFFGEGSRLTVL.

This clone appeared a single time. The chain links TRBV7-2 to TRBJ1-2, with 9 bases that match TRBD1. This CDR3 spans 15 amino acids. CDR1 and CDR2 (germline): SGHTA, FQGNSA. The trim removed 3 bases at V and 7 bases at J, leaving 9 bases unmatched. The CDR3 protein is CASSFDPGQGSGYTF. Written as DNA, the CDR3 is TGTGCCAGCAGCTTTGACCCGGGACAGGGTTCTGGCTACACCTTC.

The J gene is TRBJ1-2, the V gene TRBV5-4; TRBD1 aligns across 8 bases. The germline gives CDR1 SGHNT, CDR2 YYREEE (reference sequence). After removal of 1 base from V and 10 bases from J, the junction contained 6 bases not matched to a gene. The CDR3 is 13 amino acids. The CDR3 region is CASSLMSGGFYTF. CDR3 coding DNA: TGTGCCAGCAGCTTGATGTCAGGGGGCTTCTACACCTTC.

The rearrangement joins TRBV28 to TRBJ2-7; no reliable D call. Looked up from germline, CDR1 is MDHEN and CDR2 is SYDVKM. V dropped 6 bases and J dropped 2 bases, with 2 bases sitting between them. This CDR3 has 10 amino acids. CDR3 region: CASSAYEQYF. In DNA, the CDR3 is TGTGCCAGCAGCGCCTACGAGCAGTACTTC.

This clone came up once. The chain has TRBV7-8 and TRBJ2-2; D may be TRBD2 (5 bases). Trimming took off 1 base at V and 7 bases at J, with 10 bases between the two ends. The CDR3 spans 14 residues. In germline, CDR1 is SGHVS, CDR2 FQNEAQ. CDR3 loop: CASSLVAGGGELFF. In DNA form, the CDR3 reads TGTGCCAGCAGCTTAGTGGCGGGTGGCGGGGAGCTGTTTTTT.

The gene calls are TRBV6-5 and TRBJ2-1; weak D call: TRBD2 (6 bases). Germline V gives CDR1 MNHEY, CDR2 SVGAGI. Trimming pared 2 bases from V and 3 bases from J, leaving 11 bases between. The CDR3 spans 15 residues. The CDR3 is CASSYRRAVYNEQFF. CDR3 coding DNA: TGTGCCAGCAGTTACAGGAGGGCCGTCTACAATGAGCAGTTCTTC.

The V call is TRBV5-1, the J call TRBJ1-1; possibly TRBD1 for D (5 bases). V was pared by 4 bases and J by 4 bases, with 17 bases between. Germline V gene lookup returns CDR1 SGHRS and CDR2 YFSETQ. This CDR3 is built from 15 residues. The CDR3 loop is CASSTGLLGGTEAFF. Written as DNA, the CDR3 is TGCGCCAGCAGCACGGGTCTGTTGGGGGGCACTGAAGCTTTCTTT.

The chain couples TRBV5-8 to TRBJ1-4, with 8 bases lining up with TRBD1. CDR3 length: 15 amino acids. The ends lost 4 bases at V and 7 bases at J; junction bases unmatched: 9. Looked up from germline, CDR1 is SGHTS and CDR2 is YDEGEE. CDR3 DNA: TGTGCCAGCAGCGACGGACAGGGTGGGGGTGAAAAACTGTTTTTT. Protein product: CASSDGQGGGEKLFF.

V is TRBV5-6 and J is TRBJ1-4; 7 nucleotides agree with TRBD1. The V gene end was trimmed by 4 bases and the J gene end by 6 bases; junction bases not matched to a gene: 12. The CDR3 totals 16 residues. CDR1 is SGHDT and CDR2 is YYEEEE in the germline V gene. The CDR3 sequence is CASSTYGQAGDEKLFF. The DNA of the CDR3 is TGTGCCAGCAGCACATACGGACAGGCGGGTGATGAAAAACTGTTTTTT.

CDR3 in DNA: TGTGCCAGCAGCTTGCAAAATAGCGGGAGACTTTATACGCAGTATTTT. Translated, it gives CASSLQNSGRLYTQYF. The chain couples TRBV5-6 to TRBJ2-3, with 9 nucleotides matching TRBD2. The CDR3 covers 16 residues. V lost 1 base and J lost 7; bases outside the gene matches: 10. Germline V gene data show CDR1 as SGHDT and CDR2 as YYEEEE.

The genes are TRBV20-1 and TRBJ1-2; D gene unclear. This CDR3 region has 11 residues. CDR1 and CDR2 (germline): DFQATT, SNEGSKA (reference sequence). Trimming shortened V by 6 bases and J by 7 bases, and 12 bases separated the two germline ends. As DNA, the CDR3 is TGCAGTGCAAACGGCCCAGGTGGCTACACCTTC. It is translated as CSANGPGGYTF.

V and J are TRBV28 and TRBJ2-2, with D possibly matching TRBD1 (5 bases). V lost 6 bases to trimming and J lost 1 base, with 12 bases between them. Germline CDR1 and CDR2: MDHEN and SYDVKM. This CDR3 is built from 15 residues. The CDR3 spells CASRPTDRNTGELFF. In nucleotides, the CDR3 is TGTGCCAGCAGACCGACAGACAGGAACACCGGGGAGCTGTTTTTT. The variable domain in full, completed from reference TRBV28 and TRBJ2-2, reads DVKVTQSSRYLVKRTGEKVFLECVQDMDHENMFWYRQDPGLGLRLIYFSYDVKMKEKGDIPEGYSVSREKKERFSLILESASTNQTSMYLCASRPTDRNTGELFFGEGSRLTVL.

This chain joins TRBV4-1 and TRBJ1-4, with TRBD1 matching 7 bases. The CDR3 length is 15 residues. Per the germline V gene, CDR1 is MGHRA and CDR2 is YSYEKL. V gave up 5 bases and J gave up 3 bases; unmatched junction bases: 6. Written as DNA, the CDR3 is TGCGCCAGCAGCTGGGACAGCGCTTCTAATGAAAAACTGTTTTTT. Amino acid sequence: CASSWDSASNEKLFF.

The chain uses TRBV30 and TRBJ1-6, with D unclear. The CDR3 consists of 15 residues. The V end lost 1 base, the J end lost 0 bases, and 7 bases lay between the germline ends. Germline CDR1 and CDR2: GTSNPN and SVGIG (reference sequence). CDR3 sequence: CAWSGEDSYNSPLHF. The CDR3 nucleotides read TGTGCCTGGAGTGGAGAGGACTCCTATAATTCACCCCTCCACTTT.

The chain employs TRBV19 and TRBJ2-1, with 12 bases that match TRBD2. Trimming at V came to 5 bases and at J to 6 bases, leaving 8 bases not matched to a gene. The CDR3 contains 16 residues. Germline V gene data show CDR1 as LNHDA and CDR2 as SQIVND (reference sequence). CDR3 DNA sequence: TGTGCCAGTAGTGCCCCCTCTAGCGGGAGGGCCAATGAGCAGTTCTTC. As protein: CASSAPSSGRANEQFF.

The gene calls are TRBV4-2 and TRBJ2-1; D is perhaps TRBD1 (6 bases). This CDR3 comprises 15 residues. From germline, CDR1 is LGHNA and CDR2 YNFKEQ. V was trimmed by 1 base and J by 8 bases, leaving 15 bases between them. The CDR3 protein is CASSQADRGSYEQFF. Written as DNA, the CDR3 is TGTGCCAGCAGCCAAGCGGACAGAGGTAGCTATGAGCAGTTCTTC.